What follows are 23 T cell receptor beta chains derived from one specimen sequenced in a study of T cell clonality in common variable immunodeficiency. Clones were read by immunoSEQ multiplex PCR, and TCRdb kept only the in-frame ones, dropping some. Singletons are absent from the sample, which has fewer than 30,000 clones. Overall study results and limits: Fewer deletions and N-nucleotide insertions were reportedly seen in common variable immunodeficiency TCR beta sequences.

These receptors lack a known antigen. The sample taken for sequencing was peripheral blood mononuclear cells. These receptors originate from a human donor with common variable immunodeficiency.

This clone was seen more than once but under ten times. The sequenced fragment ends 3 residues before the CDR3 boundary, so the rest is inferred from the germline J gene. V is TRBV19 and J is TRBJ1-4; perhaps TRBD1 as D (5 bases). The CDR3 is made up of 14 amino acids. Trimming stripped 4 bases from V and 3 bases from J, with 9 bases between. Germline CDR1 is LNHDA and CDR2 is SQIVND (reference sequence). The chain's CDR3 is CASSTGNPNEKLFF. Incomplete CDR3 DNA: TGTGCCAGTAGTACAGGGAACCCTAATGAAAAA.

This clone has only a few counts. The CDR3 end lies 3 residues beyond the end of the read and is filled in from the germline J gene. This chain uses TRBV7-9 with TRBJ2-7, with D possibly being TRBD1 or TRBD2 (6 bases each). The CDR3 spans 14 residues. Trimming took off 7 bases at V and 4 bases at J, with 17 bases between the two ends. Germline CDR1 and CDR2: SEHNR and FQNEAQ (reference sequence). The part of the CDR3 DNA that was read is TGTGCCAGCATCGGAACAGGGAGGAAGTACGAG. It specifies CASIGTGRKYE. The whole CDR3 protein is CASIGTGRKYEQYF.

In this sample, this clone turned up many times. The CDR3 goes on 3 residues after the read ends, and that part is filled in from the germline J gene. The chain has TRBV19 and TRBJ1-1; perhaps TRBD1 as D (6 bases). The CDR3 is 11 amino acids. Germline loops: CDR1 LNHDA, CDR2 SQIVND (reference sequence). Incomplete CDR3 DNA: TGTGCCAGTACCCCGGGACACGAA. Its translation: CASTPGHE. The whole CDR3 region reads CASTPGHEAFF.

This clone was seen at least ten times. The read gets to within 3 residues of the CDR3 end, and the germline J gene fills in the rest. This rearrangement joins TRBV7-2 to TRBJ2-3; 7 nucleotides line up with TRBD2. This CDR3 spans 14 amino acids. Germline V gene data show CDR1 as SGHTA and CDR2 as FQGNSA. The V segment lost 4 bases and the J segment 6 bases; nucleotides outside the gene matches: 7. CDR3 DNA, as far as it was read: TGTGCCAGCAGCTCCAGACTAGCCTGGGATACG. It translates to CASSSRLAWDT. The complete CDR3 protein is CASSSRLAWDTQYF.

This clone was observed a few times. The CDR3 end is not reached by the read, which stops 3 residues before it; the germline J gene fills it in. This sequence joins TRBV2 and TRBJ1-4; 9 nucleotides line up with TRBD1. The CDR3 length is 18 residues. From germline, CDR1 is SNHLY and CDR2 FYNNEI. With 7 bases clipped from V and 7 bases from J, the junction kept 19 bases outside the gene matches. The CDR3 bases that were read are TGTGCCAGCACTCCCGATTACCCCGGGACAGGGCAAGGTGAAAAA. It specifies CASTPDYPGTGQGEK. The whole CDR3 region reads CASTPDYPGTGQGEKLFF.

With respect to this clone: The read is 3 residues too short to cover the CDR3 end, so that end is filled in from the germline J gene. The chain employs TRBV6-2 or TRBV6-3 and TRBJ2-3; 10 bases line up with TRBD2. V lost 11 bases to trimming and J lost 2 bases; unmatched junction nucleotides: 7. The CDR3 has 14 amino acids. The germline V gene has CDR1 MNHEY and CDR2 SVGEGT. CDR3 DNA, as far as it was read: TGTGCCGGACAAAGCGGGGGGGCCACAGATACG. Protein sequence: CAGQSGGATDT. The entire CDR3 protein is CAGQSGGATDTQYF.

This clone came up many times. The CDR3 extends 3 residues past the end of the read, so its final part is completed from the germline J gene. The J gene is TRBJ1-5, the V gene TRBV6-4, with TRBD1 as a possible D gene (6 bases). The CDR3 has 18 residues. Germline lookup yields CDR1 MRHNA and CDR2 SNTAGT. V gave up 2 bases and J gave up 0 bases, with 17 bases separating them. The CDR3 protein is CASSDLFGQPHSNQPQHF. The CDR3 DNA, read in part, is TGTGCCAGCAGTGACCTATTTGGACAGCCCCATAGCAATCAGCCC.

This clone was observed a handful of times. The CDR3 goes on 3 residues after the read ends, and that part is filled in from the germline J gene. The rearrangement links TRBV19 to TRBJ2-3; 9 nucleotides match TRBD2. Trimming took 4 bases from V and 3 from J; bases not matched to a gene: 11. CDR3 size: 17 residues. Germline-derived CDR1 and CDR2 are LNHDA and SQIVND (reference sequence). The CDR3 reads CASSTIAGTSPTDTQYF. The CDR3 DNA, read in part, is TGTGCCAGTAGTACTATAGCCGGGACTAGCCCAACAGATACG.

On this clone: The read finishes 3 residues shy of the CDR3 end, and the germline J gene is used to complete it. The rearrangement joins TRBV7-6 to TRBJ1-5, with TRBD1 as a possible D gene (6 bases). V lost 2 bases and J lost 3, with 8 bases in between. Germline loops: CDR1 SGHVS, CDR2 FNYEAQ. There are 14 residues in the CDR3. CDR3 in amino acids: CASSLLGANQPQHF. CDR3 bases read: TGTGCCAGCAGCTTATTGGGGGCCAATCAGCCC. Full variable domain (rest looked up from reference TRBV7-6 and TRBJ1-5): GAGVSQSPRYKVTKRGQDVALRCDPISGHVSLYWYRQALGQGPEFLTYFNYEAQQDKSGLPNDRFSAERPEGSISTLTIQRTEQRDSAMYRCASSLLGANQPQHFGDGTRLSIL.

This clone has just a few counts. CDR3 DNA (partial): TGTGCCAGTAGTCCCCCTTTGAAGGGGAGGAGCAATCAGCCC. As protein: CASSPPLKGRSNQP. The entire CDR3 protein is CASSPPLKGRSNQPQHF. The V and J genes are TRBV19 and TRBJ1-5; a possible D gene is TRBD1 (5 bases). The read gets to within 3 residues of the CDR3 end, and the germline J gene fills in the rest. Germline-derived CDR1 and CDR2 are LNHDA and SQIVND (reference sequence). This CDR3 has 17 amino acids. V was trimmed by 5 bases and J by 1 base, leaving 18 bases between them.

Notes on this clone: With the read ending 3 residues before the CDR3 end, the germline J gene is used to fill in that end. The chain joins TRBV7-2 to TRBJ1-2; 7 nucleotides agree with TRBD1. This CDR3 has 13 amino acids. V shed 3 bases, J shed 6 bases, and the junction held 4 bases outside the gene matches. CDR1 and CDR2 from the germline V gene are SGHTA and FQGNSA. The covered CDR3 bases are TGTGCCAGCAGCTTTTTAACAGGGGATGGC. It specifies CASSFLTGDG. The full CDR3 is CASSFLTGDGYTF.

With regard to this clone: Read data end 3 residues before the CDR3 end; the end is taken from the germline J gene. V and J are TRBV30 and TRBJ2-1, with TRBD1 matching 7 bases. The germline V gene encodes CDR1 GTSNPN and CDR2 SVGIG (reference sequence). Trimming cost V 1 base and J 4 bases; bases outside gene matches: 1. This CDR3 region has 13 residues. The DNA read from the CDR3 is TGTGCCTGGAGTGCGACAGGGTACAATGAG. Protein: CAWSATGYNE. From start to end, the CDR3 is CAWSATGYNEQFF.

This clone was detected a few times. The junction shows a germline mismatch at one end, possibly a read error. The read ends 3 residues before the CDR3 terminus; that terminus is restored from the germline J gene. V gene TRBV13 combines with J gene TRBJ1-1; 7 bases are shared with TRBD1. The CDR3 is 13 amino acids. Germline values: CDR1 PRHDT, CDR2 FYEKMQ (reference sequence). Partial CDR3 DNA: TGTGCCAGCAGCCTAGGGGGCAATGGTGAA. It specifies CASSLGGNGE. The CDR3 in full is CASSLGGNGEAFF.

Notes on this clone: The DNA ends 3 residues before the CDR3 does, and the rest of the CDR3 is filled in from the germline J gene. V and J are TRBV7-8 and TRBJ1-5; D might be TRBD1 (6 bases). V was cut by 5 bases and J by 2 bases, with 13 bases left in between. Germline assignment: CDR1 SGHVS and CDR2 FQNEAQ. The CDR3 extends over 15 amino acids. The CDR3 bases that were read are TGTGCCAGCAGCCAAGGGACACTCGGCAATCAGCCC. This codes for CASSQGTLGNQP. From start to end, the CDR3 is CASSQGTLGNQPQHF.

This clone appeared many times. The CDR3 here is CSARDLERLTRGSEQFF. The sequenced part of the CDR3 DNA is TGCAGTGCTAGAGATTTAGAGAGACTCACACGCGGGAGTGAG. This chain links TRBV20-1 with TRBJ2-1; 7 positions agree with TRBD2. The CDR3 end is not reached by the read, which stops 3 residues before it; the germline J gene fills it in. The CDR3 sequence is 17 residues long. V lost 0 bases and J lost 9; bases outside the gene matches: 17. The germline gives CDR1 DFQATT, CDR2 SNEGSKA (reference sequence).

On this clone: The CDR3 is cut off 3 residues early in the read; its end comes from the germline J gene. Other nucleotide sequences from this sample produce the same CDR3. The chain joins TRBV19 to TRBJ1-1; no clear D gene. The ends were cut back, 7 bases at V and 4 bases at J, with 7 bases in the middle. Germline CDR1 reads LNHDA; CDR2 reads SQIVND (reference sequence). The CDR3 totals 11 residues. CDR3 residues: CASTAGTEAFF. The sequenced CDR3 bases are TGTGCCAGTACCGCAGGCACTGAA.

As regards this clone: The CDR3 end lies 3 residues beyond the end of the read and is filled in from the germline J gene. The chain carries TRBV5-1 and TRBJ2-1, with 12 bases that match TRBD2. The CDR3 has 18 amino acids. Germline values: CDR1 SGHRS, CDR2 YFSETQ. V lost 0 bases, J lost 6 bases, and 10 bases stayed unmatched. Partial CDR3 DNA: TGCGCCAGCAGCTTGGGTTGGGAGACTAGCGGGGGAACCAATGAG. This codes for CASSLGWETSGGTNE. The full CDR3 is CASSLGWETSGGTNEQFF.

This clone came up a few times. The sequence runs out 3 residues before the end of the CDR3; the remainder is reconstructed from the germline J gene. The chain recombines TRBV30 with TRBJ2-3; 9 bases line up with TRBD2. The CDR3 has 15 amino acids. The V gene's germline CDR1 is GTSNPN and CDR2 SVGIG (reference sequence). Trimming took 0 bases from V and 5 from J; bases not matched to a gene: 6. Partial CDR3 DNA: TGTGCCTGGAGTGTTGGGGGACTAGCCGGAGATACG. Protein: CAWSVGGLAGDT. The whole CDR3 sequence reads CAWSVGGLAGDTQYF.

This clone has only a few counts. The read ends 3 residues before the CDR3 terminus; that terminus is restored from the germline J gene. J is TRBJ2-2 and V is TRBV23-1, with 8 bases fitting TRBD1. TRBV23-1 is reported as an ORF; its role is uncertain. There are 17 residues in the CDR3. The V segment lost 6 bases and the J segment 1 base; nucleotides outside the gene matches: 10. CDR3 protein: CASRGDRLPMNTGELFF. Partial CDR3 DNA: TGCGCCAGCAGGGGGGACAGGCTGCCGATGAACACCGGGGAG.

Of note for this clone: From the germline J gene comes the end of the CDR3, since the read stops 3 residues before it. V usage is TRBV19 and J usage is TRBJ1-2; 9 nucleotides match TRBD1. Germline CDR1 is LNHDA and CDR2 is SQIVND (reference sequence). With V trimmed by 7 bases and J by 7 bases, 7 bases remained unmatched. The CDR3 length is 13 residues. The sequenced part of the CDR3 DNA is TGTGCCAGTAACACCGGACAGGGGCTTGGC. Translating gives CASNTGQGLG. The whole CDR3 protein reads CASNTGQGLGYTF.

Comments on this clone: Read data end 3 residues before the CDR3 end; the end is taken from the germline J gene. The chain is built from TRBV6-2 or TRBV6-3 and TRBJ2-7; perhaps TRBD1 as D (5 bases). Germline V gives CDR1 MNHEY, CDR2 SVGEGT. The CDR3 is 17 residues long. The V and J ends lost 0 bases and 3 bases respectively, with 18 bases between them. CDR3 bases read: TGTGCCAGCAGTTACTCCCCGTGGAGACAGAGCAACTACGAG. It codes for CASSYSPWRQSNYE. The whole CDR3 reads CASSYSPWRQSNYEQYF.

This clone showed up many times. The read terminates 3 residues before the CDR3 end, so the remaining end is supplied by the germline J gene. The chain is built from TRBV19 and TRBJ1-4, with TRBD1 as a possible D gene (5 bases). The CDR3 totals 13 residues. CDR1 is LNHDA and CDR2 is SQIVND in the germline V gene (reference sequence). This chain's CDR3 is CASKPGPLRELFF. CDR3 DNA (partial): TGTGCCAGTAAACCCGGCCCCCTCAGGGAA.

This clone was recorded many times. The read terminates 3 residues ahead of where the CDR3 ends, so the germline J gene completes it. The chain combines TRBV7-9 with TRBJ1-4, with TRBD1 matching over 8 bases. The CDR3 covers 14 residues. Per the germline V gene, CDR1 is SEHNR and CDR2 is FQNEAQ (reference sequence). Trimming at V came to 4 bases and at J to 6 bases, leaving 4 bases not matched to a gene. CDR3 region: CASSSAGGYEKLFF. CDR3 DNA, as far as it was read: TGTGCCAGCAGCTCGGCAGGGGGCTATGAAAAA.